Listed here are 20 T cell receptor beta chains from one sample, sequenced in a study of blood T cell repertoires in COVID-19. TCRdb's copy holds only in-frame clones and misses some; the assay was immunoSEQ multiplex PCR. Here the sample spans tens of thousands of clones, about 71% being singletons. The sample taken for sequencing was peripheral blood. The receptor source for this set is an older woman in a cohort sampled during active or convalescent COVID-19.

The rearrangement uses TRBV5-1 and TRBJ2-6; 8 bases align to TRBD1. CDR3 length: 15 amino acids. V shed 4 bases and J 4 bases; nucleotides not matched to a gene: 4. Germline assignment: CDR1 SGHRS and CDR2 YFSETQ. The CDR3 loop reads CASSGGQAGANVLTF. For the CDR3, the DNA is TGCGCCAGCAGCGGGGGACAGGCGGGGGCCAACGTCCTGACTTTC.

The rearrangement links TRBV4-2 to TRBJ2-3; D remains unclear. Germline V lookup: CDR1 LGHNA, CDR2 YNFKEQ. The CDR3 totals 14 residues. Trimming shortened V by 0 bases and J by 2 bases, and 6 bases separated the two germline ends. The CDR3 sequence: CASSQEGFTDTQYF. In DNA form, the CDR3 reads TGTGCCAGCAGCCAAGAGGGCTTCACAGATACGCAGTATTTT.

The chain employs TRBV4-3 and TRBJ2-5; 9 bases agree with TRBD1. The CDR3 runs 16 residues. The V segment lost 0 bases and the J segment 5 bases; nucleotides outside the gene matches: 7. Germline-derived CDR1 and CDR2 are LGHNA and YSLEER. Written as DNA, the CDR3 is TGCGCCAGCAGCCAAGAGGGGACAGGGTCGGGGGAGACCCAGTACTTC. Translation: CASSQEGTGSGETQYF.

The J gene is TRBJ2-3, the V gene TRBV5-4; D call uncertain. The CDR3 covers 14 residues. V gave up 6 bases and J gave up 3 bases, with 14 bases separating them. Germline V lookup: CDR1 SGHNT, CDR2 YYREEE (reference sequence). CDR3 DNA: TGTGCCAGCAAGCTTTTTATCCGGACAGATACGCAGTATTTT. This codes for CASKLFIRTDTQYF.

In this sample, this clone turned up a few times. This chain connects TRBV7-9 to TRBJ1-5; tentatively, D is TRBD1 (5 bases). Between the trimmed V and J ends, which lost 1 base and 8 bases, there was a span of 15 bases. The CDR3 is 15 amino acids. The V gene's germline CDR1 is SEHNR and CDR2 FQNEAQ (reference sequence). The CDR3, as DNA: TGTGCCAGCAGCTTAGTTGGCGCAGGGCCGGAGCCCCAGCATTTT. It specifies CASSLVGAGPEPQHF.

In this sample, this clone turned up a few times. The chain employs TRBV4-3 and TRBJ1-4; tentatively, D is TRBD1 (6 bases). Germline values: CDR1 LGHNA, CDR2 YSLEER. The CDR3 has 16 residues. The V gene lost 1 base and the J gene lost 4 bases, with 13 bases spanning the gap. CDR3 protein: CASSQGRQALNEKLFF. The CDR3, as DNA: TGCGCCAGCAGCCAAGGGAGACAGGCGCTTAATGAAAAACTGTTTTTT.

The chain joins TRBV5-1 to TRBJ2-7, with TRBD1 matching 7 bases. V gave up 0 bases and J gave up 6 bases; unmatched junction bases: 12. This CDR3 contains 16 residues. In germline, CDR1 is SGHRS, CDR2 YFSETQ. Here the CDR3 DNA reads TGCGCCAGCAGCTTGGGAGGGGGCGGCTCGTATTTCGAGCAGTACTTC. Translation: CASSLGGGGSYFEQYF.

The chain combines TRBV2 with TRBJ2-1, with D possibly TRBD2 on 5 matching bases. Between the trimmed V and J ends, which lost 4 bases and 6 bases, there was a span of 10 bases. CDR1 and CDR2 (germline): SNHLY, FYNNEI. The length of the CDR3 is 13 residues. The CDR3 DNA is TGTGCCAGCAGTGGAGGGTTCGGCAATGAGCAGTTCTTC. This codes for CASSGGFGNEQFF.

This chain uses TRBV18 with TRBJ1-1; the D is unclear. V gave up 5 bases and J gave up 0 bases, with 7 bases separating them. Germline lookup yields CDR1 KGHSH and CDR2 LQKENI. This CDR3 has 13 residues. CDR3 nucleotide sequence: TGTGCCAGCTCAGTTCAGGTGAACACTGAAGCTTTCTTT. Translated, it gives CASSVQVNTEAFF.

The rearrangement uses TRBV7-2 and TRBJ1-5; D unclear. CDR1 SGHTA and CDR2 FQGNSA come from the germline V gene. Trimming pared 5 bases from V and 4 bases from J, leaving 9 bases between. CDR3 length: 13 amino acids. CDR3 region: CASSQRINQPQHF. In DNA, the CDR3 is TGTGCCAGCAGCCAGCGGATAAATCAGCCCCAGCATTTT.

The V call is TRBV7-9, the J call TRBJ1-6; possibly TRBD1 for D (5 bases). CDR3 length equals 13 residues. Germline assignment: CDR1 SEHNR and CDR2 FQNEAQ (reference sequence). Trimming shortened V by 1 base and J by 13 bases, and 11 bases separated the two germline ends. Here the CDR3 DNA reads TGTGCCAGCAGCTTAGGACAGCTTAACCCCCTCCACTTT. This codes for CASSLGQLNPLHF.

The rearrangement joins TRBV5-1 to TRBJ2-7; 13 nucleotides line up with TRBD2. J lost 6 bases, V lost 3 bases, and 3 bases had no gene match. The CDR3 has 14 amino acids. CDR1 and CDR2 (germline): SGHRS, YFSETQ. The CDR3, as DNA: TGCGCCAGCAGCTCAGGGACTAGCGGGGTCGAGCAGTACTTC. It encodes CASSSGTSGVEQYF.

The chain combines TRBV7-9 with TRBJ1-6, with 8 nucleotides matching TRBD1. CDR3 length: 17 amino acids. Germline lookup yields CDR1 SEHNR and CDR2 FQNEAQ (reference sequence). J was trimmed by 8 bases and V by 2 bases; bases with no gene match: 11. DNA of the CDR3: TGTGCCAGCAGCTTATCTTGGGACAGGAGGGGGGATTCACCCCTCCACTTT. Protein: CASSLSWDRRGDSPLHF.

The chain links TRBV28 to TRBJ1-2, with D possibly TRBD1 on 6 matching bases. Between the trimmed V and J ends, which lost 10 bases and 4 bases, there was a span of 16 bases. CDR1 MDHEN and CDR2 SYDVKM come from the germline V gene. This CDR3 comprises 13 residues. CDR3 sequence reads: CATTFRGFYGYTF. The DNA for the CDR3 is TGTGCCACCACTTTCAGGGGATTCTATGGCTACACCTTC.

This clone was counted many times. The chain has TRBV4-3 and TRBJ2-3; a weak D match, TRBD1 (5 bases). The CDR3 loop spans 16 amino acids. Trimming left V 2 bases short and J 4 bases short, with 16 bases between. Germline CDR1 is LGHNA and CDR2 is YSLEER. CDR3 protein: CASSQLSQGLADTQYF. CDR3 nucleotide sequence: TGCGCCAGCAGCCAATTATCCCAGGGTTTGGCAGATACGCAGTATTTT.

The J gene is TRBJ2-3, the V gene TRBV30, with D possibly TRBD2 on 6 matching bases. This CDR3 has 15 residues. CDR1 and CDR2 from the germline V gene are GTSNPN and SVGIG (reference sequence). V was shortened by 4 bases and J by 2 bases, with 16 bases between the two germline ends. CDR3 coding DNA: TGTGCCTGGACCCGCCTTAGCGGATTCACAGATACGCAGTATTTT. Protein product: CAWTRLSGFTDTQYF.

The chain links TRBV27 to TRBJ2-5; 10 bases agree with TRBD2. V was clipped by 5 bases and J by 9 bases; unmatched bases: 12. CDR1 is MNHEY and CDR2 is SMNVEV in the germline V gene (reference sequence). CDR3 length: 15 residues. CDR3 region: CASSGASGGLLAQYF. Here the CDR3 DNA reads TGTGCCAGCAGTGGGGCTAGCGGGGGCTTGCTGGCCCAGTACTTC.

This clone was found once. V gene TRBV5-1 combines with J gene TRBJ2-5, with TRBD1 identical over 11 bases. V shed 3 bases and J 5 bases; nucleotides not matched to a gene: 3. Germline CDR1 is SGHRS and CDR2 is YFSETQ. The CDR3 is made up of 14 amino acids. DNA of the CDR3: TGCGCCAGCAGCTGGGACAGGGGGGTGGAGACCCAGTACTTC. It codes for CASSWDRGVETQYF.

This clone has only a few counts. This chain uses TRBV3-1 (or the pseudogene TRBV3-2) with TRBJ2-5, with D possibly TRBD1 on 7 matching bases. Germline assignment: CDR1 LGHDT and CDR2 YNNKEL (reference sequence). The CDR3 is made up of 13 amino acids. Trimming took off 4 bases at V and 3 bases at J, with 9 bases between the two ends. CDR3 coding DNA: TGTGCCAGCAGCCGCAGGGGGGAAGAGACCCAGTACTTC. This encodes CASSRRGEETQYF.

This chain joins TRBV7-8 and TRBJ1-3; D perhaps matches TRBD1 (6 bases). This CDR3 is 19 amino acids long. The V gene lost 1 base and the J gene lost 0 bases, with 19 bases spanning the gap. Germline V gene data show CDR1 as SGHVS and CDR2 as FQNEAQ. DNA for the CDR3: TGTGCCAGCAGCTTAGTATCGGGCTGGCAGGGGCGCTCTGGAAACACCATATATTTT. Its translation: CASSLVSGWQGRSGNTIYF.